A few counts support the clone carrying this TCR beta chain. Its antigen is unknown. 60 Vbeta and 13 Jbeta primers were used in PCR. The table came from immunoSEQ multiplex PCR; TCRdb's copy has only in-frame clones and leaves some out. The repertoire holds about 150,000 clones, with 75% to 90% as singletons. These data originate in a study of cytomegalovirus exposure and HLA in healthy donors. Overall study results and limits: Later analysis identified several of the most significant clusters that appeared linked to common viral pathogens. A cluster of highly shared sequence variants was likely a sequencing artifact. Cytomegalovirus status was reportedly diagnosed by the classifier with high sensitivity and specificity.

The germline V gene encodes CDR1 SGHRS and CDR2 YFSETQ. The CDR3 runs to 16 residues. V trimming: 0 bases; J trimming: 3 bases; junction bases outside the gene matches: 3. What was sequenced was PBMCs. This receptor was identified in a man in his forties or fifties in good health and CMV-seronegative. V gene TRBV5-1 combines with J gene TRBJ2-3; 11 nucleotides agree with TRBD1. CDR3: CASSLGGQGGTDTQYF. CDR3 in DNA: TGCGCCAGCAGCTTGGGGGGACAGGGGGGAACAGATACGCAGTATTTT.